The TCR beta chain under discussion was sequenced for a study of T cell responses to AZD1222 COVID-19 vaccine. Study-wide background: Second-dose schedules of about 4 or about 12 weeks were combined. Overall study findings and caveats: Baseline serology detected seropositivity in only five to seven AZD1222 recipients. Compared with day 0, the breadth and depth of the Spike-specific TCR repertoire rose significantly after two doses of AZD1222. Donors, mostly white British, included more females; clonal diversity was possibly underestimated.

With respect to this clone: Its cognate antigen is unknown.

CDR1 is WSHSY and CDR2 is SAAADI in the germline V gene. Trimming left V 6 bases short and J 2 bases short, with 8 bases between. CDR3 length: 12 residues. Profiling relied on immunoSEQ multiplex PCR, and the TCRdb table lists in-frame clones only, not all of them. The repertoire holds about 120,000 clones, with 85% to 90% as singletons. This TCR was sampled from an adult in good health. The sequences come from peripheral blood, collected on day 0 of AZD1222 vaccination. The chain employs TRBV10-2 and TRBJ2-7; D may be TRBD2 (7 bases). The CDR3 region has the DNA TGCGCCAGCAGGGGGGGGCCCTACGAGCAGTACTTC. It codes for CASRGGPYEQYF.